The text below deals with one TCR beta chain. Its antigen is unknown. At one end the junction does not follow the germline gene, possibly because of a read error. The data are from a study of blood T cells in healthy people across ages. Study results and caveats: Diversity was estimated from one million T cells, and these estimates were considered underestimates.

Alongside a J-beta primer mix, a sample-barcoded 5' primer served in a second PCR lasting about 7 to 12 cycles. A template-switch adaptor containing 12 random nucleotides labeled each cDNA molecule. The yield of each sample was at least 2.5 million CDR3-containing paired-end reads. From the 5' RACE reads, TCRdb called clonotypes with MiXCR, one entry per CDR3 protein. The repertoire holds about 900,000 distinct CDR3 sequences, 62% seen once, with about 30% in the top ten. The CDR3 has 15 residues. Per germline, CDR1 SEHNR and CDR2 FQNEAQ (reference sequence). The V and J genes are TRBV7-9 and TRBJ2-7; 9 bases match TRBD1. The TCR comes from a man aged 25 to 40 in good health. The sample comprised blood. CDR3 sequence reads: CANSCWPDRGYEQYF. CDR3 DNA: TGTGCCAACAGCTGCTGGCCGGACAGGGGCTACGAGCAGTACTTC.